Below are 9 T cell receptor beta chains sequenced from a single sample in a study of glioma-infiltrating T cells after dendritic cell vaccination. Here immunoSEQ multiplex PCR was the method, and the copy in TCRdb shows in-frame clones only, minus some. The table has approximately 48,000 clones, 70% to 90% seen once. Indicated time point: after dendritic cell vaccination, including at tumor progression/relapse. This specimen consisted of blood, obtained after dendritic cell vaccination. These receptors were obtained from a human donor with glioblastoma.

V and J are TRBV7-9 and TRBJ1-1; 12 nucleotides line up with TRBD1. Losses at the gene ends were 1 base for V and 0 bases for J; bases not matched to a gene: 3. CDR1 is SEHNR, CDR2 FQNEAQ, per germline (reference sequence). This CDR3 region has 17 residues. CDR3 bases: TGTGCCAGCAGCTTAGTCGGGACAGGGGGCCTGAACACTGAAGCTTTCTTT. Residues: CASSLVGTGGLNTEAFF.

Note on this clone: Additional DNA sequences in this sample encode the identical CDR3. The genes are TRBV6-6 and TRBJ2-7; 8 bases fit TRBD2. CDR1 is MNHNY, CDR2 SVGAGI, per germline (reference sequence). The CDR3 spans 14 residues. Losses at the gene ends were 3 bases for V and 2 bases for J; bases not matched to a gene: 3. The CDR3 DNA reads as TGTGCCAGCAGTTATACTAGCGGCCCCTACGAGCAGTACTTC. Translating gives CASSYTSGPYEQYF.

This clone was seen only once. The CDR3 loop is CASSFARGSGNTEAFF. CDR3 nucleotide sequence: TGCGCCAGCAGCTTCGCGAGAGGGTCCGGGAACACTGAAGCTTTCTTT. The chain carries TRBV5-1 and TRBJ1-1; D call uncertain. V lost 2 bases to trimming and J lost 1 base, with 15 bases between them. Germline CDR1 SGHRS, CDR2 YFSETQ. The CDR3 covers 16 residues.

The chain links TRBV27 to TRBJ2-7; D gene unclear. This CDR3 spans 11 amino acids. Per the germline V gene, CDR1 is MNHEY and CDR2 is SMNVEV (reference sequence). The V gene lost 8 bases and the J gene lost 2 bases, with 7 bases spanning the gap. CDR3 protein: CASRSPYEQYF. The CDR3 coding sequence is TGTGCCAGCCGGTCTCCCTACGAGCAGTACTTC.

This clone counts as medium-sized. The chain combines TRBV27 with TRBJ2-3; TRBD1 matches at 7 bases. V shed 2 bases, J shed 4 bases, and the junction held 9 bases outside the gene matches. The germline V gene has CDR1 MNHEY and CDR2 SMNVEV (reference sequence). The CDR3 spans 16 residues. The CDR3 protein is CASSLARGKGADTQYF. Written as DNA, the CDR3 is TGTGCCAGCAGTTTAGCCAGGGGGAAAGGGGCAGATACGCAGTATTTT.

V usage is TRBV13 and J usage is TRBJ2-7, with TRBD2 matching over 8 bases. V trimming: 5 bases; J trimming: 4 bases; junction bases outside the gene matches: 13. The CDR3 has 16 amino acids. CDR1 is PRHDT, CDR2 FYEKMQ, per germline (reference sequence). CDR3 region: CASSPPAWRGDYEQYF. The CDR3 DNA reads as TGTGCCAGCAGCCCACCGGCCTGGCGGGGGGATTACGAGCAGTACTTC.

The V and J genes are TRBV19 and TRBJ2-1, with 7 nucleotides matching TRBD2. Germline-derived CDR1 and CDR2 are LNHDA and SQIVND (reference sequence). This CDR3 is 15 amino acids long. Trimming at V came to 5 bases and at J to 5 bases, leaving 9 bases not matched to a gene. The DNA of the CDR3 is TGTGCCAGTAGTGCGGCTTGGGGAGGGGACAATGAGCAGTTCTTC. Protein product: CASSAAWGGDNEQFF.

The CDR3 region has the DNA TGTGCCAGCAGCCTAAGCCGGGACTGGCGGTACCAAGAGACCCAGTACTTC. Encoded protein: CASSLSRDWRYQETQYF. This rearrangement joins TRBV7-6 to TRBJ2-5; D perhaps matches TRBD2 (6 bases). Trimming pared 5 bases from V and 0 bases from J, leaving 19 bases between. CDR3 length equals 17 residues. Germline CDR1 is SGHVS and CDR2 is FNYEAQ.

This chain uses TRBV27 with TRBJ1-2; D unclear. Trimming took 5 bases from V and 0 from J, leaving 7 bases between them. Germline V CDR1 and CDR2: MNHEY, SMNVEV (reference sequence). The CDR3 has 13 amino acids. The CDR3 protein is CASSPRANYGYTF. In DNA, the CDR3 is TGTGCCAGCAGTCCTCGGGCTAACTATGGCTACACCTTC.